A selection of T cell receptor beta chains follows, all from one sample in a study of T cell changes during pregnancy in multiple sclerosis. Sequencing used immunoSEQ multiplex PCR; TCRdb keeps in-frame clones, though not all of them. The sample records about 39,000 clones, under 90% being singletons. The sample consisted of CD4+ T cells from peripheral blood mononuclear cells, taken before pregnancy. These receptor sequences come from a female donor with multiple sclerosis, enrolled in a pregnancy study. The CDR3 runs from the conserved cysteine through the conserved F or W. The D gene is left open where the match is weak. Clone size is given for some rows only: seen once, a few or many times, or a class if the clone is expanded.

abundance	d_gene	len	v_gene	j_gene	CDR3aa	CDR3nt
.	.	18	TRBV25-1	TRBJ1-3	CASSPTPGTPRSGNTIYF	TGTGCCAGCAGTCCCACCCCAGGAACACCACGCTCTGGAAACACCATATATTTT
.	.	15	TRBV4-2	TRBJ2-7	CASSQDWRSSYEQYF	TGTGCCAGCAGCCAAGATTGGCGGAGCTCCTACGAGCAGTACTTC
.	TRBD1	13	TRBV28	TRBJ1-2	CASSLETGNGYTF	TGTGCCAGCAGTTTGGAGACAGGGAACGGCTACACCTTC
.	TRBD2	19	TRBV30	TRBJ2-2	CAWSAPGLAGARNTGELFF	TGTGCCTGGAGTGCGCCGGGACTAGCGGGAGCACGGAACACCGGGGAGCTGTTTTTT
.	TRBD2	18	TRBV5-4	TRBJ2-7	CASSLSLGLAGYSYEQYF	TGTGCCAGCAGCTTGAGCCTGGGACTAGCGGGTTACTCCTACGAGCAGTACTTC
.	.	18	TRBV18	TRBJ1-4	CASSPRTLGEATNEKLFF	TGTGCCAGCTCACCCCGGACCCTCGGGGAGGCCACTAATGAAAAACTGTTTTTT
.	TRBD2	15	TRBV6-5	TRBJ2-1	CASSPSGTPYNEQFF	TGTGCCAGCAGTCCTAGCGGGACACCCTACAATGAGCAGTTCTTC
.	.	17	TRBV18	TRBJ2-2	CASSPLTRSHNTGELFF	TGTGCCAGCTCACCACTGACTAGAAGCCATAACACCGGGGAGCTGTTTTTT
.	.	15	TRBV15	TRBJ1-3	CATSRDPGAGNTIYF	TGTGCCACCAGCAGAGATCCGGGGGCTGGAAACACCATATATTTT
.	.	15	TRBV4-2	TRBJ2-6	CASSPKGAGANVLTF	TGTGCCAGCAGCCCGAAAGGGGCTGGGGCCAACGTCCTGACTTTC
.	.	14	TRBV4-3	TRBJ2-5	CASSLGLYQETQYF	TGCGCCAGCAGCCTCGGACTCTACCAAGAGACCCAGTACTTC
once	.	15	TRBV5-5	TRBJ1-1	CASTILPPGSTEAFF	TGTGCCAGCACCATCCTACCTCCGGGATCCACTGAAGCTTTCTTT